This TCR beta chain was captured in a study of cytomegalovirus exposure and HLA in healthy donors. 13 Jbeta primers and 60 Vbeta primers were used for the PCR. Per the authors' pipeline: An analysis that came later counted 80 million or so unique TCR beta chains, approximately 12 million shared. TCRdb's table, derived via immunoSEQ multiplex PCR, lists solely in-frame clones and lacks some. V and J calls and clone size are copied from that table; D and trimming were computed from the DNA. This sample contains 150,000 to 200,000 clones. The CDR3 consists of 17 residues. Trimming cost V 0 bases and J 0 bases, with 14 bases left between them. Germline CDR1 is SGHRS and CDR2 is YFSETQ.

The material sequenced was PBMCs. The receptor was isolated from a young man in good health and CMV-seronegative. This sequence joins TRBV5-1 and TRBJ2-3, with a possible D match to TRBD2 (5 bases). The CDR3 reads CASSLALSAGSTDTQYF. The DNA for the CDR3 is TGCGCCAGCAGCTTGGCCCTCTCCGCGGGCAGCACAGATACGCAGTATTTT.